A single sample is the source of the 18 T cell receptor beta chains below, sequenced in a study of blood T cell repertoires in COVID-19. The repertoire was sequenced with immunoSEQ multiplex PCR; TCRdb's copy has only in-frame clones and lacks some. The top ten clones hold 2% to 2.5% of a sample with 200,000 or so clones, roughly four fifths of them seen once. Sequenced input: peripheral blood. The receptor set was obtained from a woman in her fifties or sixties with acute or convalescent COVID-19.

The V call is TRBV30, the J call TRBJ1-2; D is unresolved. Deletions cut 2 bases from V and 5 bases from J, with 6 bases between. The CDR3 spans 11 residues. In germline, CDR1 is GTSNPN, CDR2 SVGIG (reference sequence). CDR3 sequence: CAWSWRYGYTF. In DNA form, the CDR3 reads TGTGCCTGGAGTTGGAGATATGGCTACACCTTC. The full variable domain, with the rest looked up from reference TRBV30 and TRBJ1-2, is SQTIHQWPATLVQPVGSPLSLECTVEGTSNPNLYWYRQAAGRGLQLLFYSVGIGQISSEVPQNLSASRPQDRQFILSSKKLLLSDSGFYLCAWSWRYGYTFGSGTRLTVV.

In regard to this clone: In the same sample, other DNA sequences code for this CDR3. The chain has TRBV7-8 and TRBJ2-5; TRBD1 matches 8 bases. This CDR3 region has 16 residues. With V trimmed by 0 bases and J by 9 bases, 12 bases remained unmatched. Germline V gene sequence: CDR1 SGHVS, CDR2 FQNEAQ. CDR3 residues: CASSLALRDRPGAQYF. CDR3 DNA sequence: TGTGCCAGCAGCTTAGCCCTAAGGGACAGGCCAGGAGCCCAGTACTTC. Full variable domain (rest looked up from reference TRBV7-8 and TRBJ2-5): GAGVSQSPRYKVAKRGQDVALRCDPISGHVSLFWYQQALGQGPEFLTYFQNEAQLDKSGLPSDRFFAERPEGSVSTLKIQRTQQEDSAVYLCASSLALRDRPGAQYFGPGTRLLVL.

In nucleotides, the CDR3 is TGTGCCAGCAGCCCTATTGGGGCCCGGGACAGAACCTACGAGCAGTACTTC. Translating it yields CASSPIGARDRTYEQYF. The chain combines TRBV13 with TRBJ2-7; 7 bases fit TRBD1. CDR1 and CDR2 (germline): PRHDT, FYEKMQ (reference sequence). CDR3 size: 17 residues. J gave up 2 bases and V 5 bases, and 15 bases lay outside the gene matches.

The chain combines TRBV29-1 with TRBJ1-1; TRBD1 aligns across 7 bases. Germline V gives CDR1 SQVTM, CDR2 ANQGSEA. This CDR3 contains 12 residues. V shed 7 bases and J 6 bases; nucleotides not matched to a gene: 8. DNA of the CDR3: TGCAGCGCTCTGAGGGGGCACTCTGAAGCTTTCTTT. Protein sequence: CSALRGHSEAFF.

The chain links TRBV12-3 or TRBV12-4 to TRBJ2-1; D is perhaps TRBD2 (6 bases). The V end was cut by 5 bases, the J end by 10 bases, with 9 bases between. This CDR3 has 11 amino acids. The CDR3 spells CASSPGVEQFF. The CDR3 DNA sequence: TGTGCCAGCAGTCCGGGGGTGGAGCAGTTCTTC.

This chain uses TRBV5-4 with TRBJ2-7, with D perhaps TRBD1 (6 bases). The CDR3 has 15 amino acids. V lost 0 bases to trimming and J lost 5 bases, with 15 bases between them. Germline lookup yields CDR1 SGHNT and CDR2 YYREEE (reference sequence). The CDR3: CASSLVGGSIHEQYF. DNA for the CDR3: TGTGCCAGCAGCTTGGTAGGGGGATCAATCCACGAGCAGTACTTC.

The rearrangement uses TRBV5-1 and TRBJ1-4; unclear D gene. This CDR3 spans 15 amino acids. V gave up 4 bases and J gave up 4 bases, with 14 bases separating them. Per germline, CDR1 SGHRS and CDR2 YFSETQ. CDR3 in amino acids: CASSAGAKNNEKLFF. In nucleotides, the CDR3 is TGCGCCAGCAGCGCTGGAGCGAAAAATAATGAAAAACTGTTTTTT.

This sequence joins TRBV6-5 and TRBJ1-1; D might be TRBD1 (5 bases). CDR1 is MNHEY and CDR2 is SVGAGI in the germline V gene. The germline V and J ends were trimmed by 6 bases and 5 bases, with 16 bases remaining between them. The CDR3 length is 14 residues. The CDR3 region is CASSPGGLETEAFF. The CDR3 bases are TGTGCCAGCAGCCCCGGGGGTTTAGAGACTGAAGCTTTCTTT.

This clone was recorded a few times. The chain has TRBV5-1 and TRBJ1-1; D may be TRBD1 (6 bases). The CDR3 contains 13 residues. The germline V gene encodes CDR1 SGHRS and CDR2 YFSETQ. Trimming pared 4 bases from V and 3 bases from J, leaving 10 bases between. The chain's CDR3 is CASSHHRDTEAFF. CDR3 in DNA: TGCGCCAGCAGCCACCACAGGGACACTGAAGCTTTCTTT.

The V gene is TRBV5-1, the J gene TRBJ2-7, with TRBD1 identical over 9 bases. Germline CDR1 SGHRS, CDR2 YFSETQ. Losses at the gene ends were 0 bases for V and 6 bases for J; bases not matched to a gene: 7. The CDR3 is 15 amino acids. The CDR3, as DNA: TGCGCCAGCAGCTTGGGAGGGACAGGGAACGGCGAGCAGTACTTC. It yields the protein CASSLGGTGNGEQYF.

This CDR3 is CASSASPGTGEAFF. Here the CDR3 DNA reads TGTGCCAGCAGTGCCTCTCCGGGTACGGGTGAAGCTTTCTTT. The gene calls are TRBV6-4 and TRBJ1-1; D gene ambiguous. The CDR3 runs 14 residues. Trimming stripped 4 bases from V and 7 bases from J, with 16 bases between. Germline lookup yields CDR1 MRHNA and CDR2 SNTAGT.

The V call is TRBV4-1, the J call TRBJ2-3; 12 bases align to TRBD2. This CDR3 spans 15 amino acids. The V segment lost 1 base and the J segment 4 bases; nucleotides outside the gene matches: 0. From germline, CDR1 is MGHRA and CDR2 YSYEKL. The CDR3 DNA is TGCGCCAGCAGCCAAGGACTAGCGGGAGCAGATACGCAGTATTTT. The encoded protein is CASSQGLAGADTQYF.

This sequence joins TRBV11-2 and TRBJ2-1, with a weak D call TRBD2 (5 bases). There are 16 residues in the CDR3. Per the germline V gene, CDR1 is SGHAT and CDR2 is FQNNGV. Trimming took 2 bases from V and 5 from J, leaving 16 bases between them. This chain's CDR3 is CASSLPSGFANNEQFF. The CDR3 DNA reads as TGTGCCAGCAGCTTACCGTCGGGGTTCGCTAACAATGAGCAGTTCTTC.

This chain uses TRBV4-1 with TRBJ2-1, with 9 bases aligning to TRBD2. This CDR3 is built from 16 residues. The junction had 13 bases not matched to a gene; V was cut back by 1 base and J by 12 bases. Per germline, CDR1 MGHRA and CDR2 YSYEKL. This CDR3 is CASSQAQAGGPLAQFF. CDR3 in DNA: TGCGCCAGCAGCCAAGCACAGGCGGGGGGGCCACTTGCGCAGTTCTTC.

The rearrangement links TRBV7-6 to TRBJ2-1; the match to TRBD2 covers 7 bases. Unmatched junction bases numbered 7, after V lost 3 bases and J lost 8 bases. Germline V CDR1 and CDR2: SGHVS, FNYEAQ. This CDR3 spans 14 amino acids. CDR3 residues: CASSLLAAGYEQFF. The DNA for the CDR3 is TGTGCCAGCAGCTTGTTGGCAGCGGGGTATGAGCAGTTCTTC.

This clone has only a few counts. The V call is TRBV9, the J call TRBJ1-1; D remains ambiguous. V dropped 0 bases and J dropped 4 bases, with 7 bases sitting between them. The CDR3 extends over 13 amino acids. The germline gives CDR1 SGDLS, CDR2 YYNGEE. CDR3 residues: CASSVDDFTEAFF. CDR3 sequence (DNA): TGTGCCAGCAGCGTAGATGACTTCACTGAAGCTTTCTTT.

The chain combines TRBV5-5 with TRBJ1-1, with no clear D. There are 13 residues in the CDR3. V shed 4 bases and J shed 2 bases, with 9 bases lying between them. Germline V gene sequence: CDR1 SGHKS, CDR2 YYEKEE (reference sequence). CDR3 residues: CASSTDTNTEAFF. The CDR3 bases are TGTGCCAGCAGCACAGACACCAACACTGAAGCTTTCTTT.

The count of this clone is one. The rearrangement links TRBV2 to TRBJ2-7, with D tentatively TRBD2 (7 bases). Germline loops: CDR1 SNHLY, CDR2 FYNNEI. This CDR3 contains 14 residues. V lost 4 bases and J lost 0, with 10 bases in between. Here the CDR3 DNA reads TGTGCCAGCAGTGCAGGGGACTACTCCTACGAGCAGTACTTC. It specifies CASSAGDYSYEQYF.